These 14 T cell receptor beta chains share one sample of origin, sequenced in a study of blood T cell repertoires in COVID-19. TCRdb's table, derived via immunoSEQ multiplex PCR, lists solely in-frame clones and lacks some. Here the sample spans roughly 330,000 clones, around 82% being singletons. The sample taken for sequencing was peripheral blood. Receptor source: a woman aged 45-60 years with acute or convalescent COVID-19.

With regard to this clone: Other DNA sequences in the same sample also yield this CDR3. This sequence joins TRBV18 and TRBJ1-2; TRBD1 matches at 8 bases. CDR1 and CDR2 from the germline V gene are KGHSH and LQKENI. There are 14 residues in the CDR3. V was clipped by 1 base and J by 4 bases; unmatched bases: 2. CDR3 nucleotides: TGTGCCAGCTCACCACGAGGACAGGGCTATGGCTACACCTTC. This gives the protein CASSPRGQGYGYTF.

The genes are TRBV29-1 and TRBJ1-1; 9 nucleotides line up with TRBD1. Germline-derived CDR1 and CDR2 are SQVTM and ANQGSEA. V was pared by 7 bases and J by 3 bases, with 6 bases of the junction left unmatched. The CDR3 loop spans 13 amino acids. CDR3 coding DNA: TGCAGCGCGAGACAGGGGGAATACACTGAAGCTTTCTTT. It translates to CSARQGEYTEAFF.

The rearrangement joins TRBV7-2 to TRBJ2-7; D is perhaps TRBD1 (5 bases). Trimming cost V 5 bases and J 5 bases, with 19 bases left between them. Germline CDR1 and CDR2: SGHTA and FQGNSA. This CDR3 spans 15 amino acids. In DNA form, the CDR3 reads TGTGCCAGCAGCCCGCCAGGGCCTCTGAGAGACGAGCAGTACTTC. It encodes CASSPPGPLRDEQYF.

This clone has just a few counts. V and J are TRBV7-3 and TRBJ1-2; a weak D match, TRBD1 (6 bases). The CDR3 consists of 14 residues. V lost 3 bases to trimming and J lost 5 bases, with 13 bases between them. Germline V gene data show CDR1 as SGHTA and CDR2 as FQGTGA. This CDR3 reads CASSLPGGIYGYTF. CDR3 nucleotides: TGTGCCAGCAGCTTGCCGGGGGGCATTTATGGCTACACCTTC. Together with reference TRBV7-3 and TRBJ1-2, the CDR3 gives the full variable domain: GAGVSQTPSNKVTEKGKYVELRCDPISGHTALYWYRQSLGQGPEFLIYFQGTGAADDSGLPNDRFFAVRPEGSVSTLKIQRTERGDSAVYLCASSLPGGIYGYTFGSGTRLTVV.

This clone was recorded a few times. CDR3 loop: CASSLAGDQNIQYF. CDR3 bases: TGTGCCAGCAGCTTAGCAGGAGACCAAAACATTCAGTACTTC. The rearrangement joins TRBV7-2 to TRBJ2-4; no definite D call. Trimming shortened V by 0 bases and J by 5 bases, and 8 bases separated the two germline ends. This CDR3 contains 14 residues. The germline V gene encodes CDR1 SGHTA and CDR2 FQGNSA.

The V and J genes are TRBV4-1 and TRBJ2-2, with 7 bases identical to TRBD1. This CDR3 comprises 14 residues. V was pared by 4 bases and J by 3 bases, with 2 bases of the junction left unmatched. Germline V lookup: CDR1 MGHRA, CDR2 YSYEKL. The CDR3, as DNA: TGCGCCAGCAGCCGGCAGGGGGACACCGGGGAGCTGTTTTTT. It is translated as CASSRQGDTGELFF.

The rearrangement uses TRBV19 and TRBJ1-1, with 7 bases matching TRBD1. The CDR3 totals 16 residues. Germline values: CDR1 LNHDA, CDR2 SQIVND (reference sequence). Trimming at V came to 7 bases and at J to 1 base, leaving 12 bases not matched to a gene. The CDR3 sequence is CASTGWRGRGNTEAFF. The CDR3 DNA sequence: TGTGCCAGTACGGGTTGGAGGGGGCGGGGGAACACTGAAGCTTTCTTT.

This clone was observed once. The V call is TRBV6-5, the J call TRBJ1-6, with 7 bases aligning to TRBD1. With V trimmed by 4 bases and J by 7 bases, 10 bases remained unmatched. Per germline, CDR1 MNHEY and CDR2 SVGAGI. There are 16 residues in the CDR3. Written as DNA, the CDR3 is TGTGCCAGCAGTTCCGGACTGACAGGGTTGAATTCACCCCTCCACTTT. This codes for CASSSGLTGLNSPLHF.

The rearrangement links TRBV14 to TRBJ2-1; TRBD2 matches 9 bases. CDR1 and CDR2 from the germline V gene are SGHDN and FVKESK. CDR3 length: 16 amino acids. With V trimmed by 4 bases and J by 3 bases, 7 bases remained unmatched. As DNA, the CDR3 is TGTGCCAGCAGCCCCCGCGGGAGGGGGTACTACAATGAGCAGTTCTTC. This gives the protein CASSPRGRGYYNEQFF.

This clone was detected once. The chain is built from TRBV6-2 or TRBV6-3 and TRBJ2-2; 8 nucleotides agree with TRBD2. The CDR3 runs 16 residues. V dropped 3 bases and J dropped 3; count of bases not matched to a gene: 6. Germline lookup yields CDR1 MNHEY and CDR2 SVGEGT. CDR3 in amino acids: CASSYTGGRDTGELFF. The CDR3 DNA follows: TGTGCCAGCAGTTATACGGGAGGGAGGGACACCGGGGAGCTGTTTTTT.

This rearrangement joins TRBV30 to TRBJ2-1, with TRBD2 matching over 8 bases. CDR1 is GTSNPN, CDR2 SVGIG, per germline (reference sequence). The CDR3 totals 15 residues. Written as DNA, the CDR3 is TGTGCTCGAGGGCGGCCTCCGGGGGGGTCTCATGAGCAGTTCTTC. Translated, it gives CARGRPPGGSHEQFF.

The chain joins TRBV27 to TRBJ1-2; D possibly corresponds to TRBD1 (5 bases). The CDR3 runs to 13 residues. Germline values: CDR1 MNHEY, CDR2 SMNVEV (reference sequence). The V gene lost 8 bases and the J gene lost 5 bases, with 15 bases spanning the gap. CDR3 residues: CASHSTGGYGYTF. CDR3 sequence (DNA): TGTGCCAGCCACTCGACGGGGGGGTATGGCTACACCTTC.

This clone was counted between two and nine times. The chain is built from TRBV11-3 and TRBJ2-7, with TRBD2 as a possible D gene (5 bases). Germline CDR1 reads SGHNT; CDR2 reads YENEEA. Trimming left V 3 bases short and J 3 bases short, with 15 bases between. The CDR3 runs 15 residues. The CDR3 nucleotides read TGTGCCAGCAGCTTTCCAGGTAGGACTTTCTACGAGCAGTACGTC. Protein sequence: CASSFPGRTFYEQYV.

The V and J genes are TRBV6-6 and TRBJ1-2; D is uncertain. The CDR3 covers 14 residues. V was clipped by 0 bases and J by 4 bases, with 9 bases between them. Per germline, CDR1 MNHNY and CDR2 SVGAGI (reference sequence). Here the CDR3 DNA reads TGTGCCAGCAGTTACTCCGGGTCCGCCTATGGCTACACCTTC. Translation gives CASSYSGSAYGYTF.